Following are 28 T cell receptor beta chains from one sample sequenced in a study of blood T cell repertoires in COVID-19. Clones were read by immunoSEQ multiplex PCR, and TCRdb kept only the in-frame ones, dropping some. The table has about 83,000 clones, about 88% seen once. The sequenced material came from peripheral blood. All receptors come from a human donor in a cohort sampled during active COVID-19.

The CDR3 nucleotides read TGTGCCAGCAGCGTTACAGGGGCGAACACTGAAGCTTTCTTT. This encodes CASSVTGANTEAFF. The rearrangement uses TRBV7-2 and TRBJ1-1; the match to TRBD1 covers 7 bases. Germline V gives CDR1 SGHTA, CDR2 FQGNSA. V trimming: 5 bases; J trimming: 1 base; junction bases outside the gene matches: 4. The CDR3 sequence is 14 residues long.

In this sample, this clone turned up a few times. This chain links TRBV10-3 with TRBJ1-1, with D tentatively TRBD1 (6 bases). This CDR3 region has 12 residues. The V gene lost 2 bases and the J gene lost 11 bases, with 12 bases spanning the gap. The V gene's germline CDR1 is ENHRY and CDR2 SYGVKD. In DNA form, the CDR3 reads TGTGCCATCAGTGAGATGGGGGCGAGGGCTTTCTTT. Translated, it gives CAISEMGARAFF.

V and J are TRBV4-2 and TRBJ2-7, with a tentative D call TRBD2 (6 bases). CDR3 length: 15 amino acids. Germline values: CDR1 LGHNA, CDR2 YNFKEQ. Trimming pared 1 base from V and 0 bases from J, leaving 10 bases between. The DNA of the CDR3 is TGTGCCAGCAGCCAAGCGGCCGGGAGCTCCTACGAGCAGTACTTC. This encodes CASSQAAGSSYEQYF.

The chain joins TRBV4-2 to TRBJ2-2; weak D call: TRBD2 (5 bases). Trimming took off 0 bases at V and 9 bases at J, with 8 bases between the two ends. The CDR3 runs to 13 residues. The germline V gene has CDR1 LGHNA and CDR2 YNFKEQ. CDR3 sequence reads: CASSQDYGRELFF. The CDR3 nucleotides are TGTGCCAGCAGCCAAGATTACGGGAGGGAGCTGTTTTTT.

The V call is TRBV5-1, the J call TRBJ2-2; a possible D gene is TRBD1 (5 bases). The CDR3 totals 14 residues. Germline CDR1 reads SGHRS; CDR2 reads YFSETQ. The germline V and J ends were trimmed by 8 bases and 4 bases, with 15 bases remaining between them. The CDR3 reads CARREGDPTGELFF. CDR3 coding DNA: TGCGCCAGAAGAGAAGGGGATCCCACCGGGGAGCTGTTTTTT.

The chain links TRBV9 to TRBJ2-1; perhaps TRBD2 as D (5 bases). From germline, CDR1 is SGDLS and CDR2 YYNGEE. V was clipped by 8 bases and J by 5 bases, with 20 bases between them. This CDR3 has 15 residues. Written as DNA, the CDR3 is TGTGCCAGAATCCTAAAGCGGCCTGGGAACAATGAGCAGTTCTTC. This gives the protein CARILKRPGNNEQFF.

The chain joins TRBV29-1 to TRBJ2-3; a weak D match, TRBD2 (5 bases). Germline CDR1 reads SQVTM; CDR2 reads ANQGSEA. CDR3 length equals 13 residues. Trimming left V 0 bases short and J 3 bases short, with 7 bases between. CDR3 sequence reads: CSVEDGGTDTQYF. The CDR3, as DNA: TGCAGCGTTGAAGACGGAGGAACAGATACGCAGTATTTT.

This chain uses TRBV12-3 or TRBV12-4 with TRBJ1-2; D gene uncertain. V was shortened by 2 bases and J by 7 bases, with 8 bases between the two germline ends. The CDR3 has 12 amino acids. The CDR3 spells CASSLYSGGYTF. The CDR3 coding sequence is TGTGCCAGCAGTTTATATTCGGGTGGCTACACCTTC.

CDR3 coding DNA: TGTGCCAGCAGCTTAGGGAGTGCGGCCCCGGCTACAGATACGCAGTATTTT. This gives the protein CASSLGSAAPATDTQYF. V is TRBV7-2 and J is TRBJ2-3; D not certain. CDR1 SGHTA and CDR2 FQGNSA come from the germline V gene. The CDR3 covers 17 residues. V was cut by 1 base and J by 3 bases, with 17 bases left in between.

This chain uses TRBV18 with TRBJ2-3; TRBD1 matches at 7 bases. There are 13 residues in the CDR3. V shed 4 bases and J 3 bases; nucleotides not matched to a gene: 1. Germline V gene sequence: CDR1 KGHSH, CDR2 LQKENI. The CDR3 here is CASSRDRTDTQYF. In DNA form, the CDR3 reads TGTGCCAGCTCACGGGACAGAACAGATACGCAGTATTTT.

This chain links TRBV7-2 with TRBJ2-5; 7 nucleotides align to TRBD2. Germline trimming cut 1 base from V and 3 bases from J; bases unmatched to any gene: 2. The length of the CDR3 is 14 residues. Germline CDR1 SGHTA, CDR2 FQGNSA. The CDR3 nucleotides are TGTGCCAGCAGCTTAGAACTAGCGAAAGAGACCCAGTACTTC. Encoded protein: CASSLELAKETQYF. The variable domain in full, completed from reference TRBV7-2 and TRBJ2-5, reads GAGVSQSPSNKVTEKGKDVELRCDPISGHTALYWYRQSLGQGLEFLIYFQGNSAPDKSGLPSDRFSAERTGGSVSTLTIQRTQQEDSAVYLCASSLELAKETQYFGPGTRLLVL.

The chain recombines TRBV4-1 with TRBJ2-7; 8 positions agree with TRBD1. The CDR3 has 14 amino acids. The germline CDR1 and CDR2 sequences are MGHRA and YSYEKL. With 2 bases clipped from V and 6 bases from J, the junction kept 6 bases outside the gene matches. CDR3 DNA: TGCGCCAGCAGCCAACTACAGGGGGTTATCGAGCAGTACTTC. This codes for CASSQLQGVIEQYF.

In DNA form, the CDR3 reads TGCGCCAGCAGCCTGACGGAGCGGGGGGGGACTGAAGCTTTCTTT. Translation: CASSLTERGGTEAFF. This chain connects TRBV4-3 to TRBJ1-1; D possibly corresponds to TRBD1 (5 bases). The CDR3 loop spans 15 amino acids. Looked up from germline, CDR1 is LGHNA and CDR2 is YSLEER. The V end was cut by 4 bases, the J end by 5 bases, with 17 bases between.

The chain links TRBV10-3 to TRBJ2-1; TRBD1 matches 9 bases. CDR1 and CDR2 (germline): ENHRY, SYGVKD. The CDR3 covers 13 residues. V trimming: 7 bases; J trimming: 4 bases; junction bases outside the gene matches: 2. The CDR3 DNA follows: TGTGCCATCAACAGGGGGCTGTACAATGAGCAGTTCTTC. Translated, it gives CAINRGLYNEQFF.

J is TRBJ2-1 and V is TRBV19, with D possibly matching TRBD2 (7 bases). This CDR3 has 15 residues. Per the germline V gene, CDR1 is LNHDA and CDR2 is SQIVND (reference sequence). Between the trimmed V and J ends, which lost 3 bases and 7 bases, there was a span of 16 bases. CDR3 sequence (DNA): TGTGCCAGTAGTATCTTTAGGGGGGGGAGGAATGAGCAGTTCTTC. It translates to CASSIFRGGRNEQFF. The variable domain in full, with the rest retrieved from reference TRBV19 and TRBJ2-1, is DGGITQSPKYLFRKEGQNVTLSCEQNLNHDAMYWYRQDPGQGLRLIYYSQIVNDFQKGDIAEGYSVSREKKESFPLTVTSAQKNPTAFYLCASSIFRGGRNEQFFGPGTRLTVL.

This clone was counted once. CDR3 region: CASSGTAAYEQYF. The CDR3 DNA reads as TGTGCCAGCTCAGGGACAGCTGCCTACGAGCAGTACTTC. V gene TRBV2 combines with J gene TRBJ2-7; 7 bases match TRBD1. The CDR3 loop spans 13 amino acids. V trimming: 8 bases; J trimming: 2 bases; junction bases outside the gene matches: 6. CDR1 is SNHLY and CDR2 is FYNNEI in the germline V gene.

The CDR3 is CASSSHGQGASTDTQYF. In nucleotides, the CDR3 is TGTGCCAGCAGCTCCCATGGACAGGGGGCTAGCACAGATACGCAGTATTTT. V usage is TRBV7-3 and J usage is TRBJ2-3, with 11 bases aligning to TRBD1. V lost 4 bases, J lost 0 bases, and 6 bases stayed unmatched. The CDR3 loop spans 17 amino acids. CDR1 and CDR2 (germline): SGHTA, FQGTGA. The entire variable domain, with the rest obtained from reference TRBV7-3 and TRBJ2-3, is as follows: GAGVSQTPSNKVTEKGKYVELRCDPISGHTALYWYRQSLGQGPEFLIYFQGTGAADDSGLPNDRFFAVRPEGSVSTLKIQRTERGDSAVYLCASSSHGQGASTDTQYFGPGTRLTVL.

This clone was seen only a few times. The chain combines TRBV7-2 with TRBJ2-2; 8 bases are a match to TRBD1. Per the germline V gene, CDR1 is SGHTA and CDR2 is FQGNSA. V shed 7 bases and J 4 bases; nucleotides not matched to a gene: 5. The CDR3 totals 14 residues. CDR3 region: CASTRDRSTGELFF. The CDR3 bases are TGTGCCAGCACCCGGGACAGGTCCACCGGGGAGCTGTTTTTT.

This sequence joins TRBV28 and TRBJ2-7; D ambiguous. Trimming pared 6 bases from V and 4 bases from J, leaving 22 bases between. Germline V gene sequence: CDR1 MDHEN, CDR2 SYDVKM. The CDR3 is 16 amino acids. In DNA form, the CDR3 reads TGTGCCAGCAGGCCAGACTCTCTATCGGGTTTGTACGAGCAGTACTTC. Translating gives CASRPDSLSGLYEQYF.

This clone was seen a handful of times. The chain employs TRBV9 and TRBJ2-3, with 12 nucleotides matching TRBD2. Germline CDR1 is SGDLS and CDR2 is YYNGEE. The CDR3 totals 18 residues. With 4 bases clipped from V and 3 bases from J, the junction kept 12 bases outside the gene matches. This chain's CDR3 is CASSPRSSGRGSTDTQYF. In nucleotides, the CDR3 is TGTGCCAGCAGCCCGCGATCTAGCGGGAGGGGTAGTACAGATACGCAGTATTTT.

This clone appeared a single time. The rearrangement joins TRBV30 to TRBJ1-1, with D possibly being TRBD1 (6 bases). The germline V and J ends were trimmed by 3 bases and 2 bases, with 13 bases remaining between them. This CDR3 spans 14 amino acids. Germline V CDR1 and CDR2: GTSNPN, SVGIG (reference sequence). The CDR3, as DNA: TGTGCCTGGAGCCAGGGGACACCAAACACTGAAGCTTTCTTT. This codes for CAWSQGTPNTEAFF.

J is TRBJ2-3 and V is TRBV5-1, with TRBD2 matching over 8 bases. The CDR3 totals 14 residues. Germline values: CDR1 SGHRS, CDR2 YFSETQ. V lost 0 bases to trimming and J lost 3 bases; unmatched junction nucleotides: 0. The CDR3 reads CASSLGLATDTQYF. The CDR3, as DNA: TGCGCCAGCAGCTTGGGACTAGCGACAGATACGCAGTATTTT. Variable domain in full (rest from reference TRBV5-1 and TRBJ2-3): KAGVTQTPRYLIKTRGQQVTLSCSPISGHRSVSWYQQTPGQGLQFLFEYFSETQRNKGNFPGRFSGRQFSNSRSEMNVSTLELGDSALYLCASSLGLATDTQYFGPGTRLTVL.

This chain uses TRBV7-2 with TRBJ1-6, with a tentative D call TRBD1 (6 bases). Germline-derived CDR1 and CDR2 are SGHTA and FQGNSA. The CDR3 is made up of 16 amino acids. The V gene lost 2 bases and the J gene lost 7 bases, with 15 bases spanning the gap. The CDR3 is CASSLSPTGPNSPLHF. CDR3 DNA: TGTGCCAGCAGCTTAAGTCCGACAGGCCCCAATTCACCCCTCCACTTT.

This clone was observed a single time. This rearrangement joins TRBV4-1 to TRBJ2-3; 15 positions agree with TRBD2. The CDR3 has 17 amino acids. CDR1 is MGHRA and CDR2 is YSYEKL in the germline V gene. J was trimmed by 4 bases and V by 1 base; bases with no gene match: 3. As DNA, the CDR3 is TGCGCCAGCAGCCAAGGGACTAGCGGGAGGGCGTCAGATACGCAGTATTTT. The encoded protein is CASSQGTSGRASDTQYF.

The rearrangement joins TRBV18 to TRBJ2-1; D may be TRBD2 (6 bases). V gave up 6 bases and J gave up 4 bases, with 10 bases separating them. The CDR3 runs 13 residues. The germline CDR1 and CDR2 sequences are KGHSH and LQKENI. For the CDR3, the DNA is TGTGCCAGCTCTAGCGGAGTTTACAATGAGCAGTTCTTC. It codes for CASSSGVYNEQFF.

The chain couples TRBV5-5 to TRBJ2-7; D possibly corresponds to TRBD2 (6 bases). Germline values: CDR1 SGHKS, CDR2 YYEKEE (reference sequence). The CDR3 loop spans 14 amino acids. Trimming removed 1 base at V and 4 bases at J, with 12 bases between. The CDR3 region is CASSLQGLVYEQYF. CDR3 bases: TGTGCCAGCAGCTTGCAGGGACTTGTTTACGAGCAGTACTTC.

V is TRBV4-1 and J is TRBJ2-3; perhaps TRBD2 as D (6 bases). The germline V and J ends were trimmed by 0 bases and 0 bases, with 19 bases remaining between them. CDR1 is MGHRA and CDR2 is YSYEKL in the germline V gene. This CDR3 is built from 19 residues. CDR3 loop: CASSQEGRRSGWSTDTQYF. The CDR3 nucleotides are TGCGCCAGCAGCCAAGAAGGACGTCGCAGCGGGTGGAGCACAGATACGCAGTATTTT.

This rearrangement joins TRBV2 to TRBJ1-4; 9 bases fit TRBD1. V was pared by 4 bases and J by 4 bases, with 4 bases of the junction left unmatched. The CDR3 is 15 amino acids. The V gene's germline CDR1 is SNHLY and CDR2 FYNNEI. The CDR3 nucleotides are TGTGCCAGCAGTGTGGACAGGGGATTTAATGAAAAACTGTTTTTT. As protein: CASSVDRGFNEKLFF.